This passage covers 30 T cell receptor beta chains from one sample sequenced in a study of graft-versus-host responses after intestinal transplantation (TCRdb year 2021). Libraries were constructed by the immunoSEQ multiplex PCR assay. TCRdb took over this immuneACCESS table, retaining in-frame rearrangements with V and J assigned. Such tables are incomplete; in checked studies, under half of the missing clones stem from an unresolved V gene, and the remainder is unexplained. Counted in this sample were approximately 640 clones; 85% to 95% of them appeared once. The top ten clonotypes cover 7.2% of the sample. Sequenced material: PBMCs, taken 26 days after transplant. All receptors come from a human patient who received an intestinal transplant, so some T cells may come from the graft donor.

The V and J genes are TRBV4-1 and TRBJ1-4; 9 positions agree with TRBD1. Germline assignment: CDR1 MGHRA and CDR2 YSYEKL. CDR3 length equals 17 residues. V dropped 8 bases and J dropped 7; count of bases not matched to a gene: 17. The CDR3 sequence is CASDYIYPGTGREKLFF. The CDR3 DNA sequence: TGCGCCAGCGACTACATTTACCCGGGGACAGGGCGTGAAAAACTGTTTTTT.

The CDR3 nucleotides read TGTGCCAGTAGCGTACAGGGGGCGCGGACCTACGAGCAGTACTTC. This codes for CASSVQGARTYEQYF. V usage is TRBV19 and J usage is TRBJ2-7; 9 bases agree with TRBD1. This CDR3 has 15 residues. CDR1 and CDR2 (germline): LNHDA, SQIVND (reference sequence). After removal of 6 bases from V and 2 bases from J, the junction contained 8 bases not matched to a gene.

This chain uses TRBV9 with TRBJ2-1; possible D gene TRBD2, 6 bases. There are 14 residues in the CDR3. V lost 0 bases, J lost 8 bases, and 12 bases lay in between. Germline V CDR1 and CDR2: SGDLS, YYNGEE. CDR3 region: CASSVGGGSDEQFF. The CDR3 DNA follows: TGTGCCAGCAGCGTAGGAGGAGGGAGCGATGAGCAGTTCTTC.

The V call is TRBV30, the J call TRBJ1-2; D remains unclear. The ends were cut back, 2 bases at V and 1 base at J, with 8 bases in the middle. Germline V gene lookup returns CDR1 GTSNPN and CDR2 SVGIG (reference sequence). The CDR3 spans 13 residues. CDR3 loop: CAWSISLNYGYTF. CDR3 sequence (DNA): TGTGCCTGGAGTATCAGCCTTAACTATGGCTACACCTTC.

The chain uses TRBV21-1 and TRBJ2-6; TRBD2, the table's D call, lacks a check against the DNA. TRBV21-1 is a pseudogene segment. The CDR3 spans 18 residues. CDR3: CASRLSLATTSRANVLTF. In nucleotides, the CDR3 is TGTGCCAGCAGGCTGTCGCTAGCTACAACAAGTCGGGCCAACGTCCTGACTTTC.

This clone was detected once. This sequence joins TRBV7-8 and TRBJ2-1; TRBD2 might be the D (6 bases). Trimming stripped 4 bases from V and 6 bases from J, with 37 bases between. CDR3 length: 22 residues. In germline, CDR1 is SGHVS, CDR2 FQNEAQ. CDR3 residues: CASSSPNGSGARHSENINEQFF. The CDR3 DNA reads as TGTGCCAGCAGCTCTCCGAATGGCTCGGGAGCACGACATTCTGAGAACATCAATGAGCAGTTCTTC.

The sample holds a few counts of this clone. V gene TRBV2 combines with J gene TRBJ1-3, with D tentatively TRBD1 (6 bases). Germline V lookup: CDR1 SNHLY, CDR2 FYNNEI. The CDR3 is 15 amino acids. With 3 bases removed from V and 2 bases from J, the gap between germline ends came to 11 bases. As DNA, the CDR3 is TGTGCCAGCAGTGACGCTCGGACAGCTGGAAACACCATATATTTT. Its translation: CASSDARTAGNTIYF.

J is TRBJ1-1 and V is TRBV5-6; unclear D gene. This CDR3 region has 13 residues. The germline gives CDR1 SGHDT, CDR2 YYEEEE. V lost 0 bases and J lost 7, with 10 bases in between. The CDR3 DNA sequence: TGTGCCAGCAGCTTGGCACTAGGCAGTGAAGCTTTCTTT. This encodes CASSLALGSEAFF.

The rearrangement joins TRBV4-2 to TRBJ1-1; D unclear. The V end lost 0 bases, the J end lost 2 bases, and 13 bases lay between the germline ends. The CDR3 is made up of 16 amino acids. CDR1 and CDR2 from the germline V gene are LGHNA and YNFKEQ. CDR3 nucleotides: TGTGCCAGCAGCCAAGATCCGGGAAAAGGAAACACTGAAGCTTTCTTT. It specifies CASSQDPGKGNTEAFF.

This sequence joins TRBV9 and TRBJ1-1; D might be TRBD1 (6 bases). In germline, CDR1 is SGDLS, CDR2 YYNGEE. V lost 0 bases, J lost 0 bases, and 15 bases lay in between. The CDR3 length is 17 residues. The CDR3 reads CASSVGGQLKMNTEAFF. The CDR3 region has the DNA TGTGCCAGCAGCGTAGGAGGACAGCTGAAGATGAACACTGAAGCTTTCTTT.

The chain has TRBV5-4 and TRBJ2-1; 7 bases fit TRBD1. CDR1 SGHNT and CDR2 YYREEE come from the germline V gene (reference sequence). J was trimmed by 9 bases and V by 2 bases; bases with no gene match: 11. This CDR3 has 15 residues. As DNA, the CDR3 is TGTGCCAGCAGCTTAGACGGGACAGTGGCGATTGAGCAGTTCTTC. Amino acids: CASSLDGTVAIEQFF.

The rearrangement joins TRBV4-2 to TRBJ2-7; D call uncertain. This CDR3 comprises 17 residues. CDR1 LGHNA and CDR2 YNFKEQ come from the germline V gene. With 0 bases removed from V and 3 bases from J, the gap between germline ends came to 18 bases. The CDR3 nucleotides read TGTGCCAGCAGCCAAGAACATACCGCGAACAGCTACTACGAGCAGTACTTC. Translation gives CASSQEHTANSYYEQYF.

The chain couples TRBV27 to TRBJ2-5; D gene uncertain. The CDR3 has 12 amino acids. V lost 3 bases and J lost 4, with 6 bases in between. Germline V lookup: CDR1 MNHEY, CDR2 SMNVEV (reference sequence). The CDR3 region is CASSFPLETQYF. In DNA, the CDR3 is TGTGCCAGCAGTTTTCCCCTAGAGACCCAGTACTTC.

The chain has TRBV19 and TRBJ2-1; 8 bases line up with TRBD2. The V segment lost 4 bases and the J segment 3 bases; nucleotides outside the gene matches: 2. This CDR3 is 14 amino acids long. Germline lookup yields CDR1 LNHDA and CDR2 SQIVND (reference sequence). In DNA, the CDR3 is TGTGCCAGTAGTACGGGACTAGACTACAATGAGCAGTTCTTC. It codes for CASSTGLDYNEQFF. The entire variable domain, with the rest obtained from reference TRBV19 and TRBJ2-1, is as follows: DGGITQSPKYLFRKEGQNVTLSCEQNLNHDAMYWYRQDPGQGLRLIYYSQIVNDFQKGDIAEGYSVSREKKESFPLTVTSAQKNPTAFYLCASSTGLDYNEQFFGPGTRLTVL.

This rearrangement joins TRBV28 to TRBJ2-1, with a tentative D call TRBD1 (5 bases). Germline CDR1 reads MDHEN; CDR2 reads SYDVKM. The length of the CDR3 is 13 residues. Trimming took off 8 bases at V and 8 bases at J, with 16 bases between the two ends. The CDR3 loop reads CASRSGYADEQFF. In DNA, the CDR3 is TGTGCCAGCCGTTCAGGGTACGCGGATGAGCAGTTCTTC.

CDR3 coding DNA: TGTGCCAGCAGTTTGACAGGACTAGCGGGAGCCGCAGATACGCAGTATTTT. Its translation is CASSLTGLAGAADTQYF. The chain has TRBV27 and TRBJ2-3; 13 positions match TRBD2. CDR3 length equals 17 residues. Germline V lookup: CDR1 MNHEY, CDR2 SMNVEV (reference sequence). V shed 3 bases, J shed 4 bases, and the junction held 7 bases outside the gene matches.

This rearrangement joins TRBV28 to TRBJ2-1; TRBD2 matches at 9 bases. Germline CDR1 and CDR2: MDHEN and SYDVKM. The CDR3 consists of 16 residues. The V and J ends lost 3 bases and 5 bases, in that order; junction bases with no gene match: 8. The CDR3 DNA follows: TGTGCCAGCAGTTTGGGCCTAGCGGGGATGGACAATGAGCAGTTCTTC. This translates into CASSLGLAGMDNEQFF.

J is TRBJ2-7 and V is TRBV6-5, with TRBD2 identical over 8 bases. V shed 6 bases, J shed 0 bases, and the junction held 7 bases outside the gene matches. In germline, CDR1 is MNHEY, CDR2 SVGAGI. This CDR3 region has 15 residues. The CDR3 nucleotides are TGTGCCAGCAGCTTAGCCGGGACTAGCTCCTACGAGCAGTACTTC. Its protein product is CASSLAGTSSYEQYF.

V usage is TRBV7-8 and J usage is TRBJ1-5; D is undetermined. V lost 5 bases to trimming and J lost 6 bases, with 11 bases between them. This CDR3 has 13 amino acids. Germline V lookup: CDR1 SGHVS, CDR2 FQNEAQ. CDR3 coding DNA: TGTGCCAGCAGCCTAGACCCCAGTCAGCCCCAGCATTTT. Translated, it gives CASSLDPSQPQHF. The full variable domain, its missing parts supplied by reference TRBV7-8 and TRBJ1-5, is GAGVSQSPRYKVAKRGQDVALRCDPISGHVSLFWYQQALGQGPEFLTYFQNEAQLDKSGLPSDRFFAERPEGSVSTLKIQRTQQEDSAVYLCASSLDPSQPQHFGDGTRLSIL.

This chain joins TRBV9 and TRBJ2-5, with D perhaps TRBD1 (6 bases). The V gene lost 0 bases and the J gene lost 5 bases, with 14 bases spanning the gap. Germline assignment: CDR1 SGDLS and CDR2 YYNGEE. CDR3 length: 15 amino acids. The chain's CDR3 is CASSVVAGEQETQYF. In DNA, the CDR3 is TGTGCCAGCAGCGTAGTGGCAGGGGAACAGGAGACCCAGTACTTC.

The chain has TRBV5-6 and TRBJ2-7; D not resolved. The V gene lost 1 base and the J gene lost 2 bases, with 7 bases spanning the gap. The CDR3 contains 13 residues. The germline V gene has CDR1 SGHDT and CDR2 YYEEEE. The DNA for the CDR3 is TGTGCCAGCAGCTTGACAGCTACCTACGAGCAGTACTTC. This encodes CASSLTATYEQYF.

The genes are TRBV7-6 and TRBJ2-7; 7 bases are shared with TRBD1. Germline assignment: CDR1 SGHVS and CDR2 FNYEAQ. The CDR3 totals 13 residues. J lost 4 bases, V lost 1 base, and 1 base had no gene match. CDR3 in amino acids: CASSLGDRYEQYF. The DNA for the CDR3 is TGTGCCAGCAGCTTAGGGGACAGATACGAGCAGTACTTC.

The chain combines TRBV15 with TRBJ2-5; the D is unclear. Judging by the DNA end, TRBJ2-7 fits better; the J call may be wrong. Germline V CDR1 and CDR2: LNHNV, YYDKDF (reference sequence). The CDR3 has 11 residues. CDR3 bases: TGTGCCACCAGCAATACCTACGAGCAGTACTTC. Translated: CATSNTYEQYF.

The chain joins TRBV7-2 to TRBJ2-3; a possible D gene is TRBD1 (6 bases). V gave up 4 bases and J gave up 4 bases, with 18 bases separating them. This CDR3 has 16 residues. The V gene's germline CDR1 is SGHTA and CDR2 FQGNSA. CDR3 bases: TGTGCCAGCAGCTCGAACGAGGACAGTCCCCCAGATACGCAGTATTTT. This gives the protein CASSSNEDSPPDTQYF.

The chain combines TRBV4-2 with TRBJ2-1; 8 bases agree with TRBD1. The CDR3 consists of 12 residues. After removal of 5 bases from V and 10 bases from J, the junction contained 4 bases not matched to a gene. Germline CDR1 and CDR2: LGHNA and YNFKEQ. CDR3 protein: CASSYSGGEQFF. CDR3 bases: TGTGCCAGCAGCTACTCAGGGGGCGAGCAGTTCTTC.

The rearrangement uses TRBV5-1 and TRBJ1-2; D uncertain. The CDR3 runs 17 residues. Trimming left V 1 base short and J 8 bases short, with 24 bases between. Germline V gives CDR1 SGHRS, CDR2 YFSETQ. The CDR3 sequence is CASSLSGEVEAIRGYTF. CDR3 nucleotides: TGCGCCAGCAGCTTGAGCGGGGAGGTTGAAGCCATCAGAGGCTACACCTTC.

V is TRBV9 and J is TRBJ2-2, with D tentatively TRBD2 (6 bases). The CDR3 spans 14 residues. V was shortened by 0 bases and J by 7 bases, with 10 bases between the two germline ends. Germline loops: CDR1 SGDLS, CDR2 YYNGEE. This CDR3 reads CASSVAGLFGELFF. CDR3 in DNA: TGTGCCAGCAGCGTAGCAGGACTATTCGGGGAGCTGTTTTTT.

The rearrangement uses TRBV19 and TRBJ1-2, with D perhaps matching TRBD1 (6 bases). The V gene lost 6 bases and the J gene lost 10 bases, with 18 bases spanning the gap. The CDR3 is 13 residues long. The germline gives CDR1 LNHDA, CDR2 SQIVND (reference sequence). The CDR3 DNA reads TGTGCCAGTAGGGGGGAGACAGGATTTGTCTACACCTTC. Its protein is CASRGETGFVYTF.

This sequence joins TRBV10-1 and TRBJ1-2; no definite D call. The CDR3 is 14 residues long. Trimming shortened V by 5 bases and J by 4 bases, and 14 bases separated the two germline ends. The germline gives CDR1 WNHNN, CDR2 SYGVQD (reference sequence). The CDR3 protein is CASSSGEGFYGYTF. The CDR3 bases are TGCGCCAGCAGTTCCGGGGAGGGATTCTATGGCTACACCTTC.

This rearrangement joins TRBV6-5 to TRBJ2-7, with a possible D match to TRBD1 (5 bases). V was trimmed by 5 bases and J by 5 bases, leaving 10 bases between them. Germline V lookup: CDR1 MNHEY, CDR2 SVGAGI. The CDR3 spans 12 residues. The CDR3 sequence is CASSNRGDEQYF. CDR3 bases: TGTGCCAGCAGTAATAGGGGCGACGAGCAGTACTTC.